This entry describes one T cell receptor beta chain. Its matching antigen is unknown. The V gene's germline CDR1 is LGHNA and CDR2 YSLEER. The CDR3 covers 16 residues. The ends were cut back, 4 bases at V and 1 base at J, with 16 bases in the middle. TCRdb fed the reads into MiXCR, producing one record per CDR3 protein. The sample has more than 300,000 distinct CDR3 sequences; about 32% are singletons. These data originate in a study of T cell repertoires in cytomegalovirus infection. This specimen consisted of cultured PBMCs, obtained from culture after CMV antigen stimulation. The chain recombines TRBV4-3 with TRBJ2-5; tentative D call: TRBD2 (6 bases). The source is a human donor in good health (CMV status not recorded). Some clones in this sample may be carry-over from other donors' samples. CDR3 DNA: TGCGCCAGCAGCCGAGTACAAGGCGGGATCCAAGAGACCCAGTACTTC. Translated, it gives CASSRVQGGIQETQYF.